The present entry profiles one T cell receptor beta chain with its context. This sample stems from a study of blood T cell repertoires in COVID-19. The wider study: The United States, Italy and Spain were the sources of the acute and convalescent COVID-19 samples. In each case, the material was cDNA or gDNA derived from T cells, B-cell-depleted T cells, or PBMCs.

CDR3 size: 16 residues. The V gene end was trimmed by 0 bases and the J gene end by 2 bases; junction bases not matched to a gene: 6. CDR1 is MNHEY and CDR2 is SVGEGT in the germline V gene. In the authors' methods: Scientists estimated how many nucleated cells there were by amplifying reference gene primers. Only in-frame clones appear in the TCRdb table, and some are missing; sequencing was by immunoSEQ multiplex PCR. V and J calls plus clone size are reproduced from that table; the DNA served to infer D and trimming. The repertoire holds 200,000 to 250,000 clones, with roughly four fifths as singletons.

The sample comprised peripheral blood. The chain combines TRBV6-2 or TRBV6-3 with TRBJ2-5; 7 bases align to TRBD1. The receptor's source is a woman aged 50 to 60 with acute or convalescent COVID-19. CDR3 DNA: TGTGCCAGCAGTTACTCGGACAGGCGTCGGCAAGAGACCCAGTACTTC. Translated, it gives CASSYSDRRRQETQYF.